Below, one T cell receptor (beta chain) is given with its context. The data were obtained in a study of control samples from healthy donors and cancer patients. The CDR3 consists of 14 residues. From germline, CDR1 is SGHVS and CDR2 FNYEAQ. Trimming took 5 bases from V and 2 from J, leaving 10 bases between them. Clones were read by immunoSEQ multiplex PCR, and TCRdb kept only the in-frame ones, dropping some. Of approximately 140,000 clones listed, 90% to 95% are singletons. Sequenced material: blood. The sequence was collected from a man in his forties in good health. The V call is TRBV7-6, the J call TRBJ1-5, with D unclear. CDR3 sequence reads: CASSASLGNQPQHF. The CDR3 region has the DNA TGTGCCAGCAGCGCATCATTGGGCAATCAGCCCCAGCATTTT.